The 17 T cell receptor beta chains given below trace back to one sample, sequenced in a study of T cells in tuberculosis. Here immunoSEQ multiplex PCR was the method, and the copy in TCRdb shows in-frame clones only, minus some. Of tens of thousands of clones in the sample, approximately 90% are singletons; the top ten hold 2% to 2.5%. Sequencing was carried out using PBMCs. The receptors shown here come from a donor aged 5-35 years with latent tuberculosis or without tuberculosis infection.

This chain's CDR3 is CASSPLTGKRSNQPQHF. The CDR3, as DNA: TGTGCCAGCAGTCCCCTTACAGGGAAGAGGAGCAATCAGCCCCAGCATTTT. The rearrangement uses TRBV7-9 and TRBJ1-5, with D possibly matching TRBD1 (6 bases). The germline V gene encodes CDR1 SEHNR and CDR2 FQNEAQ (reference sequence). CDR3 length: 17 amino acids. V gave up 6 bases and J gave up 1 base, with 19 bases separating them.

This clone appeared once. The V gene is TRBV5-1, the J gene TRBJ2-1; no definite D call. The CDR3 totals 13 residues. The germline CDR1 and CDR2 sequences are SGHRS and YFSETQ. Trimming removed 1 base at V and 2 bases at J, with 4 bases between. CDR3 nucleotide sequence: TGCGCCAGCAGCTTGCCAGCCTACAATGAGCAGTTCTTC. The encoded protein is CASSLPAYNEQFF.

The rearrangement joins TRBV27 to TRBJ2-7; TRBD1 agrees at 7 bases. V trimming: 0 bases; J trimming: 3 bases; junction bases outside the gene matches: 2. Germline V gives CDR1 MNHEY, CDR2 SMNVEV (reference sequence). The CDR3 runs to 14 residues. The CDR3: CASSLSGQLYEQYF. In nucleotides, the CDR3 is TGTGCCAGCAGTTTATCGGGACAGCTCTACGAGCAGTACTTC.

The chain links TRBV6-1 to TRBJ1-4, with TRBD1 matching over 8 bases. Germline-derived CDR1 and CDR2 are MNHNS and SASEGT. V trimming: 4 bases; J trimming: 8 bases; junction bases outside the gene matches: 21. The CDR3 is made up of 19 amino acids. CDR3 amino acids: CASSAGEGQERSRREKLFF. In DNA form, the CDR3 reads TGTGCCAGCAGTGCAGGCGAGGGACAGGAGAGAAGCAGGCGCGAAAAACTGTTTTTT.

The chain is built from TRBV5-6 and TRBJ1-5; TRBD1 aligns across 8 bases. The trim removed 5 bases at V and 5 bases at J, leaving 9 bases unmatched. This CDR3 is 15 amino acids long. Germline V gives CDR1 SGHDT, CDR2 YYEEEE. The CDR3 spells CASSSGQGWDQPQHF. In DNA form, the CDR3 reads TGTGCCAGCAGTTCTGGACAGGGATGGGATCAGCCCCAGCATTTT.

The V and J genes are TRBV5-4 and TRBJ2-7; TRBD2 matches 9 bases. The CDR3 is made up of 13 amino acids. In germline, CDR1 is SGHNT, CDR2 YYREEE (reference sequence). Trimming took 4 bases from V and 5 from J; bases not matched to a gene: 4. The CDR3 bases are TGTGCCAGCAGCGAGGGACTAGCAGACGAGCAGTACTTC. It is translated as CASSEGLADEQYF.

The sample holds one count of this clone. The gene calls are TRBV6-5 and TRBJ1-2, with D tentatively TRBD1 (6 bases). V dropped 6 bases and J dropped 8 bases, with 10 bases sitting between them. This CDR3 has 11 residues. Per germline, CDR1 MNHEY and CDR2 SVGAGI. CDR3 in amino acids: CASSTGWGYTF. In DNA, the CDR3 is TGTGCCAGCAGCACAGGGTGGGGCTACACCTTC.

The rearrangement joins TRBV7-2 to TRBJ2-5; D uncertain. CDR1 is SGHTA and CDR2 is FQGNSA in the germline V gene. This CDR3 comprises 14 residues. V lost 3 bases and J 2 bases, leaving 10 bases between the germline ends. Here the CDR3 reads CASSFDRVQETQYF. CDR3 coding DNA: TGTGCCAGCAGCTTCGACCGGGTGCAAGAGACCCAGTACTTC.

This chain connects TRBV19 to TRBJ2-7, with D maybe TRBD2 (6 bases). In germline, CDR1 is LNHDA, CDR2 SQIVND (reference sequence). The CDR3 is 16 amino acids. V was cut by 5 bases and J by 3 bases, with 20 bases left in between. CDR3 amino acids: CASSRTRSGDIYEQYF. CDR3 sequence (DNA): TGTGCCAGTAGTCGGACCCGTAGCGGTGACATCTACGAGCAGTACTTC.

CDR3 residues: CASSHLGRELAVYNEQFF. The CDR3 coding sequence is TGTGCCAGCAGCCATTTGGGAAGGGAACTAGCGGTCTACAATGAGCAGTTCTTC. The chain links TRBV4-2 to TRBJ2-1; 8 bases line up with TRBD2. CDR3 length: 18 residues. The germline V gene has CDR1 LGHNA and CDR2 YNFKEQ. J lost 3 bases, V lost 3 bases, and 13 bases had no gene match.

This sequence joins TRBV5-6 and TRBJ1-5; tentatively, D is TRBD1 (6 bases). Deletions cut 4 bases from V and 0 bases from J, with 14 bases between. The CDR3 consists of 16 residues. Germline-derived CDR1 and CDR2 are SGHDT and YYEEEE. CDR3 in amino acids: CASSRQVWSSNQPQHF. The DNA for the CDR3 is TGTGCCAGCAGCCGACAGGTCTGGAGTAGCAATCAGCCCCAGCATTTT.

The genes are TRBV30 and TRBJ2-4, with TRBD1 matching over 7 bases. The germline gives CDR1 GTSNPN, CDR2 SVGIG (reference sequence). J lost 4 bases, V lost 5 bases, and 5 bases had no gene match. The CDR3 consists of 13 residues. CDR3 in amino acids: CAWAGTAKNIQYF. In nucleotides, the CDR3 is TGTGCCTGGGCCGGGACAGCAAAAAACATTCAGTACTTC.

This chain connects TRBV14 to TRBJ2-1; no definite D call. This CDR3 spans 16 amino acids. Trimming pared 0 bases from V and 3 bases from J, leaving 12 bases between. The germline V gene encodes CDR1 SGHDN and CDR2 FVKESK. DNA for the CDR3: TGTGCCAGCAGCCAAGATCTGAACAGCCTCTACAATGAGCAGTTCTTC. Its protein product is CASSQDLNSLYNEQFF.

The genes are TRBV19 and TRBJ2-3, with 9 nucleotides matching TRBD2. This CDR3 contains 16 residues. From germline, CDR1 is LNHDA and CDR2 SQIVND (reference sequence). V lost 9 bases to trimming and J lost 2 bases; unmatched junction nucleotides: 12. In DNA form, the CDR3 reads TGTGCCAGCCACCCCCCCCCTAGCGGGGCCACAGATACGCAGTATTTT. Protein: CASHPPPSGATDTQYF.

The CDR3 bases are TGTGCCAGCAGGTTCGGGAACCAAGAGACCCAGTACTTC. As protein: CASRFGNQETQYF. This chain joins TRBV7-9 and TRBJ2-5; D might be TRBD2 (5 bases). This CDR3 has 13 amino acids. Germline CDR1 and CDR2: SEHNR and FQNEAQ (reference sequence). Trimming removed 6 bases from V and 0 bases from J, with 8 bases in between.

The chain combines TRBV27 with TRBJ2-7, with 8 bases aligning to TRBD2. V trimming: 6 bases; J trimming: 4 bases; junction bases outside the gene matches: 17. Germline V gene data show CDR1 as MNHEY and CDR2 as SMNVEV (reference sequence). CDR3 length: 17 amino acids. The CDR3 region has the DNA TGTGCCAGCAGCCCCAGCCCCCGGATAGCGGGGCATTACGAGCAGTACTTC. Translated, it gives CASSPSPRIAGHYEQYF.

V is TRBV27 and J is TRBJ2-3, with D perhaps TRBD2 (6 bases). CDR1 is MNHEY, CDR2 SMNVEV, per germline (reference sequence). The CDR3 is made up of 15 amino acids. V dropped 2 bases and J dropped 7 bases, with 16 bases sitting between them. CDR3 residues: CASSLRAGFLNTQYF. The CDR3 nucleotides read TGTGCCAGCAGTTTAAGGGCGGGGTTCCTCAATACGCAGTATTTT.